This T cell receptor (beta chain) came from a study of identical twins. There are a few counts of this clonotype. TCRdb used MiXCR to reprocess the 5' RACE reads, holding one entry per CDR3 protein. The table has roughly 250,000 distinct CDR3 sequences, 7% seen once. Germline V lookup: CDR1 SGHRS, CDR2 YFSETQ. This CDR3 spans 20 amino acids. V lost 1 base to trimming and J lost 1 base; unmatched junction nucleotides: 15. These data also featured in a second study, about yellow fever vaccine responses in identical twins.

This chain uses TRBV5-1 with TRBJ2-3, with 10 bases identical to TRBD1. Sequencing input: memory (CD45RO+) T cells sorted from blood. This clonotype originated in a woman between 18 and 29 years old in good health. As DNA, the CDR3 is TGCGCCAGCAGCTTGTATTTTAGGGACAGGGGATCCCGCCGCACAGATACGCAGTATTTT. This codes for CASSLYFRDRGSRRTDTQYF.